What follows is one T cell receptor (beta chain) and its context. There are many counts of this clonotype. What this receptor recognizes is not known. Base-call qualities are not available, and no considerably larger clone is one nucleotide away. The entry originates in a study of regulatory T cells in long-lasting Graves disease (dated by TCRdb to the early 2020s). Notes on the research overall: Newly diagnosed Graves' disease patients had taken antithyroid drugs for less than 3 months. The study took place in China and was registered as a clinical trial. Persistent Graves' disease patients were compared with newly diagnosed Graves' disease patients by peripheral blood TCR sequencing and RNA sequencing. A total of approximately 35 samples underwent TCR sequencing: around 13 from persistent and around 20 from newly diagnosed Graves' disease patients. On the study overall, not on this receptor specifically: Persistent Graves' disease patients showed lower TCR Shannon entropy and fewer highly expanded clones than newly diagnosed patients, suggesting clonal expansion. As a limitation, the authors acknowledged that the small sample size may reduce accuracy. Peripheral blood alone was examined, since thyroid tissue, which constituted the primary lesion, could not be accessed. Persistent patients shared more public clonotypes among themselves (around 2,700) than newly diagnosed patients did (over 950). Persistent disease showed preferential use of TRBV28, TRBJ1-2 and TRBJ2-5, whereas newly diagnosed disease favored TRBV20-1 and TRBJ2-1. Sequencing and analysis were limited to the TCR beta chain.

Taken from cysteine to phenylalanine, the CDR3 has 14 residues. The retained sequence is limited to the CDR3, 42 bases, with the frame set at the first base. The junction carries 13 bases between V and J, which are trimmed by 3 bases and 3 bases respectively. Per the germline V gene (reference sequence), GTSNPN is the CDR1 and SVGIG is the CDR2. The method behind the library was multiplex PCR. The reads were generated on an Illumina HiSeq 4000. iRepertoire HTBI primers and Arm-PCR amplification of CDR3 regions were used to construct TCR beta libraries. Before sequencing, the PCR products underwent gel purification. As for the authors' bioinformatics: A total of 62 TRBV and some 15 TRBJ segments were identified across samples and were used for gene usage analysis of CDR3 amino acid clonotypes. Filtered high-quality paired reads were merged into contigs using COPE and FqMerger. BLAST was used to align contigs to IMGT TRBV, TRBD and TRBJ reference genes, with CDR3 defined following IMGT. Any clonotype with a frequency above 0.1% was counted as a highly expanded clone. Shannon entropy served as the measure of repertoire diversity, while the Gini coefficient captured V-J evenness. A clonotype was considered public if more than one individual shared it. The public reads were run again by TCRdb, first through fastp at Q25 and then through MiXCR, and only productive beta chains were kept. Each entry is one CDR3 protein sequence, shown with its most common DNA and genes. TCRdb assigned the V and J calls; the authors' analysis was not used. This sample gives 300,000 to 400,000 distinct CDR3 sequences in total; about a sixth of them show up just once. The top ten clonotypes cover over 20% of the sample.

The meaning of the sample's time point label: newly diagnosed GD, antithyroid drugs for less than 3 months. For both TCR sequencing and RNA sequencing, RNA was extracted from PBMCs in TRIzol. The diagnosis of Graves' disease was made according to American Thyroid Association guidelines. Patients were recruited from an endocrinology department in Xi'an, China. Each patient gave 7 to 9.5 milliliters of peripheral blood, collected in an EDTA anticoagulant tube. Ficoll Paque Plus density gradient separation was used to isolate PBMCs, and no additional T cell sorting was done. RNA quality was checked with an Agilent 2100 Bioanalyzer and agarose gel, and concentration with a NanoDrop 2000.

The V gene is TRBV30 and the J gene is TRBJ2-3, and possibly TRBD2, on 5 matching bases. The material was peripheral blood mononuclear cells (PBMCs), obtained at new diagnosis, from a patient treated with antithyroid drugs. The TCR comes from a female donor with Graves disease. The sequenced DNA: TGTGCCTGGAGGAGCGGCCCCGCGACAGATACGCAGTATTTT. Its translation is CAWRSGPATDTQYF.